One T cell receptor (beta chain) is described in this entry. Its antigen is unknown. Libraries were prepared by immunoSEQ multiplex PCR; TCRdb keeps only in-frame clonotypes and omits some of them. The sample holds under 7,000 clones, 75% to 80% seen once. The entry originates in a study of immune evolution from preneoplasia to lung adenocarcinoma. At the level of the study: HLA loss of heterozygosity: 7% AIS, approximately 15% MIA, about 35% ADC, none AAH. Broader study findings: KRAS-mutant nodules had the highest T cell clonality. Normal lung had the highest top T cell clone frequencies.

Premalignant or tumor cells were enriched by macro-dissection after pathologic assessment. V shed 2 bases and J shed 8 bases, with 12 bases lying between them. The CDR3 is 12 residues long. Germline V CDR1 and CDR2: SQVTM, ANQGSEA. This chain links TRBV29-1 with TRBJ1-2; D gene uncertain. Sequencing input: FFPE minimally invasive lung adenocarcinoma tissue. The TCR originated in a person between 60 and 79 years old with lung adenocarcinoma. Here the CDR3 reads CSVETTAKGYTF. CDR3 DNA: TGCAGCGTTGAAACAACGGCCAAGGGCTACACCTTC.